What follows describes a single TCR beta chain. The sample originates from a study of human T cells and chemical hapten exposure. Across the whole study: Donors were sensitized with 2% DPC on the upper inner arm. The study traced per-sample TCR yield variation mainly to small differences in pooled library volumes.

TCRdb analysed the RACE reads with MiXCR anew, one entry per CDR3 protein. The top ten clones hold about 1.3% of a sample with roughly 150,000 distinct CDR3 sequences, approximately 10% of them seen once. V was trimmed by 6 bases and J by 4 bases, leaving 10 bases between them. The germline CDR1 and CDR2 sequences are SNHLY and FYNNEI. This CDR3 spans 12 amino acids. This sample's time point: patch test 2, 6 weeks after DPC sensitization. Treatment of the sample: therapeutic diphenylcyclopropenone sensitization with weekly scalp DPC. Blood was drawn before each patch test was applied. The sequence was collected from a woman aged 45-65 years with alopecia areata. Some clones in this sample may be carry-over from other donors' samples. The sample was whole blood, taken in connection with sensitization to the hapten diphenylcyclopropenone (DPC). The V call is TRBV2, the J call TRBJ2-7; D gene unclear. CDR3 DNA sequence: TGTGCCAGCAGGGATAACTTTTACGAGCAGTACTTC. Protein sequence: CASRDNFYEQYF.